These 13 T cell receptor beta chains originate from one sample sequenced in a study of blood T cells in healthy people across ages. The use of a sample-barcoded 5' primer and a J-beta primer mix characterized a second PCR of roughly 6 to 11 cycles. TCRdb reprocessed the 5' RACE reads with MiXCR, giving one entry per CDR3 protein. The repertoire holds 1.5 million to 2 million distinct CDR3 sequences, approximately 30% seen once, with approximately 7.7% in the top ten. The sequenced sample consisted of blood. These receptors all stem from a woman between 25 and 40 years old in good health.

This CDR3 is CASSATNRAEQYF. In DNA form, the CDR3 reads TGTGCCAGCAGCGCGACTAACAGGGCCGAGCAGTACTTC. This sequence joins TRBV7-9 and TRBJ2-7, with D tentatively TRBD1 (6 bases). There are 13 residues in the CDR3. In germline, CDR1 is SEHNR, CDR2 FQNEAQ (reference sequence). V was clipped by 5 bases and J by 6 bases, with 14 bases between them.

Regarding this clonotype: A much larger clone differs from this one at a single base, so this may be a read error. CDR3 residues: CATSRDWGVEQFF. The CDR3 DNA sequence: TGTGCCACCAGCAGAGATTGGGGAGTTGAGCAGTTCTTC. This chain connects TRBV15 to TRBJ2-1, with D perhaps TRBD2 (5 bases). Germline V gene data show CDR1 as LNHNV and CDR2 as YYDKDF (reference sequence). There are 13 residues in the CDR3. V lost 0 bases to trimming and J lost 9 bases, with 9 bases between them.

This clonotype was recorded a few times. The chain uses TRBV9 and TRBJ2-2; the D gene is possibly TRBD1 (6 bases). Germline V gene sequence: CDR1 SGDLS, CDR2 YYNGEE. This CDR3 is built from 15 residues. Trimming left V 4 bases short and J 3 bases short, with 13 bases between. The CDR3 sequence: CASSFLGQHTGELFF. The CDR3 DNA sequence: TGTGCCAGCAGCTTCCTCGGACAGCACACCGGGGAGCTGTTTTTT.

This clonotype appeared many times. The chain recombines TRBV5-6 with TRBJ2-1; 8 positions match TRBD1. V shed 4 bases and J 0 bases; nucleotides not matched to a gene: 12. CDR1 SGHDT and CDR2 YYEEEE come from the germline V gene. The CDR3 runs 18 residues. The CDR3 nucleotides are TGTGCCAGCAGCCCCAGCGGGCGACAGGGGAGCTCCTACAATGAGCAGTTCTTC. This encodes CASSPSGRQGSSYNEQFF.

This clonotype was seen many times. The chain couples TRBV4-3 to TRBJ1-2; no clear D gene. Germline CDR1 LGHNA, CDR2 YSLEER. This CDR3 has 13 amino acids. Trimming stripped 0 bases from V and 7 bases from J, with 9 bases between. As DNA, the CDR3 is TGCGCCAGCAGCCAAGACAGGACTATTGGCTACACCTTC. Amino acid sequence: CASSQDRTIGYTF.

This clonotype was found many times. This CDR3 reads CAATPGTGANVLTF. As DNA, the CDR3 is TGTGCCGCAACCCCAGGGACCGGGGCCAACGTCCTGACTTTC. V gene TRBV7-9 combines with J gene TRBJ2-6; D possibly matches TRBD1 or TRBD2 (5 bases each). The CDR3 loop spans 14 amino acids. Germline lookup yields CDR1 SEHNR and CDR2 FQNEAQ (reference sequence). V lost 11 bases, J lost 4 bases, and 15 bases lay in between.

In its sample, this clonotype was seen a few times. The CDR3 is CASSTGAAYNKNYGYTF. The CDR3 nucleotides are TGTGCCAGCAGTACCGGGGCAGCCTATAACAAAAACTATGGCTACACCTTC. The chain carries TRBV28 and TRBJ1-2, with D possibly matching TRBD1 (5 bases). The V end lost 5 bases, the J end lost 2 bases, and 21 bases lay between the germline ends. The V gene's germline CDR1 is MDHEN and CDR2 SYDVKM. This CDR3 spans 17 amino acids.

The chain combines TRBV20-1 with TRBJ2-5, with D perhaps matching TRBD1 or TRBD2 (6 bases each). Germline V gene lookup returns CDR1 DFQATT and CDR2 SNEGSKA (reference sequence). The CDR3 is 14 residues long. V dropped 6 bases and J dropped 5 bases, with 19 bases sitting between them. This chain's CDR3 is CSAKKGGARETQYF. Here the CDR3 DNA reads TGCAGTGCGAAAAAGGGGGGAGCGAGGGAGACCCAGTACTTC.

This clonotype was seen a handful of times. The rearrangement links TRBV4-1 to TRBJ2-3; possibly TRBD1 or TRBD2 for D (5 bases each). V gave up 1 base and J gave up 2 bases, with 19 bases separating them. Germline V gene sequence: CDR1 MGHRA, CDR2 YSYEKL. The CDR3 sequence is 18 residues long. The CDR3, as DNA: TGCGCCAGCAGCCAAGTGGGGCCTACGGGGCGTCCCACAGATACGCAGTATTTT. Protein: CASSQVGPTGRPTDTQYF.

This clonotype was seen a single time. The chain recombines TRBV29-1 with TRBJ2-5, with 8 bases matching TRBD2. Germline loops: CDR1 SQVTM, CDR2 ANQGSEA. There are 12 residues in the CDR3. The CDR3 spells CTTGGPWETQYF. The CDR3 DNA reads as TGCACTACGGGGGGGCCATGGGAGACCCAGTACTTC.

The V call is TRBV7-9, the J call TRBJ2-1, with 9 bases identical to TRBD2. The V segment lost 3 bases and the J segment 9 bases; nucleotides outside the gene matches: 9. The germline gives CDR1 SEHNR, CDR2 FQNEAQ (reference sequence). CDR3 length: 15 residues. CDR3 sequence reads: CASSFAGGTAGEQFF. In DNA form, the CDR3 reads TGTGCCAGCAGCTTCGCGGGAGGGACGGCCGGTGAGCAGTTCTTC.

Turning to this clonotype: A read error may account for a junction end that differs from germline. The chain joins TRBV10-2 to TRBJ1-1; 10 bases match TRBD1. The germline V gene encodes CDR1 WSHSY and CDR2 SAAADI. CDR3 length: 12 amino acids. The DNA for the CDR3 is TGCGCCAGCGGGACAGGGGACACTGGAGCTTTCTTT. This translates into CASGTGDTGAFF.

Only a few counts were recorded for this clonotype. The chain carries TRBV5-1 and TRBJ1-6; no firm D call. Trimming stripped 0 bases from V and 10 bases from J, with 8 bases between. The CDR3 length is 13 residues. Germline V lookup: CDR1 SGHRS, CDR2 YFSETQ. CDR3 coding DNA: TGCGCCAGCAGCTTGGGTGTAAAGTCACCCCTCCACTTT. Translation: CASSLGVKSPLHF.